Here is one TCR beta chain with its context. What it binds is unknown. The CDR3 spans 17 residues. The junction had 6 bases not matched to a gene; V was cut back by 4 bases and J by 0 bases. Germline CDR1 MDHEN, CDR2 SYDVKM. The data derive from a study of cytomegalovirus exposure and HLA in healthy donors. General study results and limits: Trimming of TCR beta V- and J-genes showed a link, identified in a later analysis, to a missense DCLRE1C variant. Most subjects had HLA-A and HLA-B alleles reportedly predicted accurately by TCR beta sequences. Looking again later, the authors saw that most CMV-associated TCR beta chains seemed HLA-restricted.

Both 60 Vbeta primers and 13 Jbeta primers went into the PCR. Sequencing used immunoSEQ multiplex PCR; TCRdb keeps in-frame clones, though not all of them. Of some 270,000 clones in the sample, about 90% are singletons; the top ten hold approximately 1.5%. This chain joins TRBV28 and TRBJ1-4; TRBD1 aligns across 9 bases. The sequenced sample was PBMCs. The TCR originated in a girl aged 2 to 9 in good health and CMV-seronegative. The CDR3 protein is CASSSPTGGTTNEKLFF. The DNA for the CDR3 is TGTGCCAGCAGTTCACCAACAGGGGGCACAACTAATGAAAAACTGTTTTTT.